This T cell receptor beta chain was captured in a study of neoadjuvant nivolumab and ipilimumab in lung cancer. Broader study findings: Resected tumors had greater TCR richness and clonality than uninvolved lung. From pretherapy to surgery, tumor richness and clonality rose with dual therapy.

V was cut by 5 bases and J by 1 base, with 9 bases left in between. Germline values: CDR1 SGHAT, CDR2 FQNNGV. The CDR3 loop spans 14 amino acids. A note on this clone: Its antigen is as yet unknown.

Using immunoSEQ multiplex PCR, the repertoire was profiled, and TCRdb retains in-frame clones only, with some absent. Of roughly 34,000 clones listed, 80% to 95% are singletons. The chain is built from TRBV11-2 and TRBJ2-1; D uncertain. The receptor comes from an adult with non-small cell lung cancer. The specimen was peripheral blood, collected after neoadjuvant nivolumab, alone or with ipilimumab, at or shortly before surgery. CDR3 coding DNA: TGTGCCAGCAGCCCGGGCTATTCCTACAATGAGCAGTTCTTC. This sequence encodes CASSPGYSYNEQFF.